This record covers a single TCR beta chain. The antigen remains undetermined. This sample is drawn from a study of beta chain features in type 1 diabetes. Overall study results and limits: Moderately but significantly shorter TCRB CDR3s were found in Type 1 diabetes patients in all four CD4+ subsets.

Reverse transcribing all isolated RNA meant expressed TCRB transcripts were sequenced. Sequencing of naive, central memory and regulatory T cell samples gave an average of roughly 3.6 million reads. Here immunoSEQ multiplex PCR was the method, and the copy in TCRdb shows in-frame clones only, minus some. The data hold 200,000 to 250,000 clones, with 13% to 15% observed a single time. The CDR3 loop spans 15 amino acids. With V trimmed by 2 bases and J by 1 base, 2 bases remained unmatched. Germline V gives CDR1 SNHLY, CDR2 FYNNEI. V usage is TRBV2 and J usage is TRBJ2-3, with 8 bases lining up with TRBD2. The sample was naive CD4+ T cells from blood. The sequence came from a woman between 40 and 55 years old in good health. The CDR3 coding sequence is TGTGCCAGCAGTGAACGGCGGGGGGGCACAGATACGCAGTATTTT. It translates to CASSERRGGTDTQYF.